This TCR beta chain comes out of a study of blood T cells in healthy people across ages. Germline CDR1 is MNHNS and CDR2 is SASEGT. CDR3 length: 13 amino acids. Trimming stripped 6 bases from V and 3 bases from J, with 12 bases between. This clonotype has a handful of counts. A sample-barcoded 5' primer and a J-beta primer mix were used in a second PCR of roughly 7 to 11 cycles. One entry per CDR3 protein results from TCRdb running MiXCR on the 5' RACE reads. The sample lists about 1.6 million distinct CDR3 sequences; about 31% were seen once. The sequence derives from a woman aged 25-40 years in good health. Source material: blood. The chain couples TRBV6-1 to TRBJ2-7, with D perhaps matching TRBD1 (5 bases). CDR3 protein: CASRLDSHYEQYF. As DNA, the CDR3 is TGTGCCAGCAGATTAGACAGCCACTACGAGCAGTACTTC.